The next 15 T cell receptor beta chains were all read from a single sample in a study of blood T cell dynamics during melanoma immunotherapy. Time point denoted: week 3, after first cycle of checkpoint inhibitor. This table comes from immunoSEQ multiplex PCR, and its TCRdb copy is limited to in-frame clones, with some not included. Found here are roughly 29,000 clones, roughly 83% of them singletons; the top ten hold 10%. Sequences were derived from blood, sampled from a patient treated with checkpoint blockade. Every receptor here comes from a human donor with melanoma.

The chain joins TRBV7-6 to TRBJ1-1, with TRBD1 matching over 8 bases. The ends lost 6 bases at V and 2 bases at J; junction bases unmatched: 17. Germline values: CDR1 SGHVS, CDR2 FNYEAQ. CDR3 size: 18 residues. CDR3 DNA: TGTGCCAGCAGACAGGGGCCGGGACAGGATCTTTTTAACACTGAAGCTTTCTTT. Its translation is CASRQGPGQDLFNTEAFF.

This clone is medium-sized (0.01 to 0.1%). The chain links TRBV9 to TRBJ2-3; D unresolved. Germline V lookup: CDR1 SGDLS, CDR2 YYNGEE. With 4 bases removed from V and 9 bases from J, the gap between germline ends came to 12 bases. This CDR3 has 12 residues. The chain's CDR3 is CASSPSGRTQYF. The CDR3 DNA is TGTGCCAGCAGCCCCTCTGGTAGAACGCAGTATTTT.

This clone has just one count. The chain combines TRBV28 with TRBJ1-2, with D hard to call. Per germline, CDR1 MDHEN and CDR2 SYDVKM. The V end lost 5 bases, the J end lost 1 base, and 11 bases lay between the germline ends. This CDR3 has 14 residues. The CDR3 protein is CASSLLGSNYGYTF. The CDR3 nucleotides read TGTGCCAGCAGTCTGTTAGGGAGTAACTATGGCTACACCTTC.

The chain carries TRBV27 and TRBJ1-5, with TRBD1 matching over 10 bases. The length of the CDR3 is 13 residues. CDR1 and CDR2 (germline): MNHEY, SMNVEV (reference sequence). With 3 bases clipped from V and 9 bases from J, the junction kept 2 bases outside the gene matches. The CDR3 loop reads CASSLGQGLPQHF. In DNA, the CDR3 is TGTGCCAGCAGTTTGGGACAGGGGTTGCCCCAGCATTTT.

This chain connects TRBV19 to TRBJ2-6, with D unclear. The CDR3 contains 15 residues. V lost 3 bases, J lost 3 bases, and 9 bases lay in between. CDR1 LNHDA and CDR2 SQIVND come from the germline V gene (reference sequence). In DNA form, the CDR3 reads TGTGCCAGTAGTATCGACCTGATTGGGGCCAACGTCCTGACTTTC. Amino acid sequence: CASSIDLIGANVLTF.

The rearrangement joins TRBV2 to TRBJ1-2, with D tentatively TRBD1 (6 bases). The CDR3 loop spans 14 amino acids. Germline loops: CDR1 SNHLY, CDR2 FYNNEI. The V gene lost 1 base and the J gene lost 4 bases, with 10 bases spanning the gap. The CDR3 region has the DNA TGTGCCAGCAGTGAAGTCGTAGGGGGCTATGGCTACACCTTC. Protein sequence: CASSEVVGGYGYTF.

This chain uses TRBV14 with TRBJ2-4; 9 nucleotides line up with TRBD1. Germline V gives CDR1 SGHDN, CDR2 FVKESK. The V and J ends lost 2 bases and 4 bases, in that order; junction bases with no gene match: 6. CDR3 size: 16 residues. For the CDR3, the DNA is TGTGCCAGCAGCCAAAGGGGGGGGACAGGGAAAAACATTCAGTACTTC. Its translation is CASSQRGGTGKNIQYF.

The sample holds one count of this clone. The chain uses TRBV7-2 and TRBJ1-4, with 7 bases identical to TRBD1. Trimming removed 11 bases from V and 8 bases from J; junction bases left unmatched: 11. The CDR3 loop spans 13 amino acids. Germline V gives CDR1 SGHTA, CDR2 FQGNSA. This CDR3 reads CAGGRQGGEKLFF. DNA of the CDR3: TGTGCCGGAGGGCGACAGGGTGGGGAAAAACTGTTTTTT.

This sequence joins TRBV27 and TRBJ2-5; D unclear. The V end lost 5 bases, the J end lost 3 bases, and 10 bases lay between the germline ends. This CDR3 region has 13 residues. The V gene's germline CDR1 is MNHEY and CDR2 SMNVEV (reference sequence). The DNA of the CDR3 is TGTGCCAGCAGTATCCGGAGAAAAGAGACCCAGTACTTC. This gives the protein CASSIRRKETQYF.

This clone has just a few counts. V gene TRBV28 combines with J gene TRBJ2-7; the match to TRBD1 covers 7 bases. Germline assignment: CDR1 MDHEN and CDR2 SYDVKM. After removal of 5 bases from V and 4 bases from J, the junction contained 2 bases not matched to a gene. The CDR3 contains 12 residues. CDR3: CASSRQGYEQYF. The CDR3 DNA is TGTGCCAGCAGTCGACAGGGTTACGAGCAGTACTTC.

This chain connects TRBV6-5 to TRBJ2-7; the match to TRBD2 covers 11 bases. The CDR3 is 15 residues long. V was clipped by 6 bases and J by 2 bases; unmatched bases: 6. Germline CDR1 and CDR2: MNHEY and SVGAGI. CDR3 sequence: CASSPGTSGTYEQYF. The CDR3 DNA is TGTGCCAGCAGCCCCGGGACTAGCGGAACCTACGAGCAGTACTTC.

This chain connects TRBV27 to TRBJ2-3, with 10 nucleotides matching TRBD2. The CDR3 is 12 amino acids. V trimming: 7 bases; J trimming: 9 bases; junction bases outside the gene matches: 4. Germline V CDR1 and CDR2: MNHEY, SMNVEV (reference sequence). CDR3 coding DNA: TGTGCCAGCAAAATAGCGGGAGGCACGCAGTATTTT. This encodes CASKIAGGTQYF.

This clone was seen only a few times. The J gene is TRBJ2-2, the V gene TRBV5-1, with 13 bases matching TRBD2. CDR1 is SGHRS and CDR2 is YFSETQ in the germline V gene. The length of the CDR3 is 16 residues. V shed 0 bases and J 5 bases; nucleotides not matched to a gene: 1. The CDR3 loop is CASSLGTSGRTGELFF. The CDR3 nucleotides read TGCGCCAGCAGCTTGGGGACTAGCGGGAGAACCGGGGAGCTGTTTTTT. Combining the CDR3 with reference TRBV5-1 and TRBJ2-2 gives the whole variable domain KAGVTQTPRYLIKTRGQQVTLSCSPISGHRSVSWYQQTPGQGLQFLFEYFSETQRNKGNFPGRFSGRQFSNSRSEMNVSTLELGDSALYLCASSLGTSGRTGELFFGEGSRLTVL.

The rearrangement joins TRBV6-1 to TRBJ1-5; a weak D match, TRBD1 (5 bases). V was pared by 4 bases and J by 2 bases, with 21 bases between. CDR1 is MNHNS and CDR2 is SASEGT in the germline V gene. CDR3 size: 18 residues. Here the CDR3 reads CASSGERQFWLGNQPQHF. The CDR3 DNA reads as TGTGCCAGCAGTGGGGAAAGACAGTTTTGGCTCGGCAATCAGCCCCAGCATTTT.

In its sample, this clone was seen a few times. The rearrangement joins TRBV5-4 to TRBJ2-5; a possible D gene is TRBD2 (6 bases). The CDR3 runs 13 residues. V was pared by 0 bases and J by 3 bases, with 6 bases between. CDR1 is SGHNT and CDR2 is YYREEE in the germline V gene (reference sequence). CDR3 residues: CASSLGTKETQYF. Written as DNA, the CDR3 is TGTGCCAGCAGCTTGGGGACTAAAGAGACCCAGTACTTC.